This TCR beta chain was captured in a study of T-cell reconstitution after alpha-beta-depleted transplantation in children. Study outcomes and limitations: Approximately two months post-transplant, alpha-beta T cells reportedly originated from several hundred expanded graft clones. Newly produced T cells mostly accounted for T-cell counts and diversity one year post-transplant. After transplant, high TCRbeta diversity at day 60 in some patients arose from surviving recipient T cells and thymic progenitors.

Construction of the TCRbeta library involved unique molecular identifiers. One entry per CDR3 protein results from TCRdb running MiXCR on the PCR reads. The sample includes around 580,000 distinct CDR3 sequences, 27% of them seen just once. The length of the CDR3 is 14 residues. V lost 3 bases, J lost 5 bases, and 5 bases stayed unmatched. Germline lookup yields CDR1 PRHDT and CDR2 FYEKMQ (reference sequence). On this clonotype itself: Its antigen is still unknown.

This sequence originates from a boy in the first two years of life with Wiskott-Aldrich syndrome, due to receive a stem cell transplant. The chain recombines TRBV13 with TRBJ2-3, with 7 bases aligning to TRBD1. Sequenced material: PBMCs, taken before TCRalphabeta/CD19-depleted stem cell transplant. CDR3 sequence (DNA): TGTGCCAGCAGCTTCCGCAGGGGGATAGATACGCAGTATTTT. Residues: CASSFRRGIDTQYF.